This T cell receptor beta chain is from a study of radiation and T cells in renal cell carcinoma. About this clone itself: The antigen is not known.

This CDR3 spans 15 amino acids. V was trimmed by 3 bases and J by 1 base, leaving 12 bases between them. Germline CDR1 and CDR2: SGHTA and FQGNSA. Study-level results: Top tumor clonotypes rose in blood 2 weeks post-radiation, then contracted.

Clones were read by immunoSEQ multiplex PCR, and TCRdb kept only the in-frame ones, dropping some. The sample has tens of thousands of clones; 82% are singletons. As for time point: baseline pretreatment blood. Treatment denoted: 15 Gy SBRT to primary tumor, nephrectomy 4 weeks later. The clonotype originates from a man in his sixties with renal cell carcinoma. The sequencing used blood, collected from a patient whose treatment included radiotherapy and nephrectomy. This chain uses TRBV7-2 with TRBJ1-1; D is perhaps TRBD1 (6 bases). CDR3 DNA sequence: TGTGCCAGCAGCTTTCGGGGGGCAGCGAACACTGAAGCTTTCTTT. This sequence encodes CASSFRGAANTEAFF.